This passage covers 27 T cell receptor beta chains from one sample sequenced in a study of T cells in tuberculosis. Clones were read by immunoSEQ multiplex PCR, and TCRdb kept only the in-frame ones, dropping some. The repertoire holds 30,000 to 40,000 clones, roughly 92% seen once, with 2.2% in the top ten. What was sequenced was PBMCs. Receptors were obtained from a donor aged 10 to 29 with latent tuberculosis or without tuberculosis infection.

V and J are TRBV7-2 and TRBJ2-5, with 11 bases fitting TRBD2. Germline V gene sequence: CDR1 SGHTA, CDR2 FQGNSA. The junction had 11 bases not matched to a gene; V was cut back by 2 bases and J by 6 bases. The CDR3 has 17 amino acids. The CDR3 nucleotides read TGTGCCAGCAGCTTAAGGGCTAGCGGGGGGCAGACAAAGACCCAGTACTTC. Residues: CASSLRASGGQTKTQYF.

This clone was recorded once. The chain combines TRBV5-8 with TRBJ2-6; possibly TRBD1 for D (6 bases). Germline V gene data show CDR1 as SGHTS and CDR2 as YDEGEE. Trimming removed 4 bases from V and 0 bases from J, with 11 bases in between. The CDR3 extends over 16 amino acids. The CDR3 DNA is TGTGCCAGCAGCCGGGACACGTTCTCTGGGGCCAACGTCCTGACTTTC. Its protein product is CASSRDTFSGANVLTF.

V gene TRBV5-4 combines with J gene TRBJ1-3, with D perhaps matching TRBD1 (6 bases). The ends were cut back, 1 base at V and 4 bases at J, with 9 bases in the middle. Per germline, CDR1 SGHNT and CDR2 YYREEE (reference sequence). The CDR3 extends over 14 amino acids. The CDR3 loop reads CASSLYREGNTIYF. Here the CDR3 DNA reads TGTGCCAGCAGCTTGTACAGGGAGGGAAACACCATATATTTT.

The V call is TRBV5-8, the J call TRBJ2-3; 8 bases agree with TRBD2. Germline CDR1 SGHTS, CDR2 YDEGEE. V lost 2 bases and J lost 5; bases outside the gene matches: 13. This CDR3 is 17 amino acids long. CDR3 sequence reads: CASSFNPRVGGVDTQYF. The CDR3 DNA sequence: TGTGCCAGCAGCTTTAACCCACGGGTCGGGGGGGTAGATACGCAGTATTTT. Full variable domain (missing parts from reference TRBV5-8 and TRBJ2-3): EAGVTQSPTHLIKTRGQQATLRCSPISGHTSVYWYQQALGLGLQFLLWYDEGEERNRGNFPPRFSGRQFPNYSSELNVNALELEDSALYLCASSFNPRVGGVDTQYFGPGTRLTVL.

The rearrangement joins TRBV28 to TRBJ2-4, with 7 bases matching TRBD1. CDR1 MDHEN and CDR2 SYDVKM come from the germline V gene. After removal of 6 bases from V and 1 base from J, the junction contained 6 bases not matched to a gene. CDR3 size: 15 residues. The CDR3 nucleotides read TGTGCCAGCAGCCCTTACAGGGGTGCCAAAAACATTCAGTACTTC. Translating it yields CASSPYRGAKNIQYF.

J is TRBJ1-6 and V is TRBV5-6, with D maybe TRBD1 (6 bases). There are 17 residues in the CDR3. Per germline, CDR1 SGHDT and CDR2 YYEEEE. The V gene lost 5 bases and the J gene lost 6 bases, with 21 bases spanning the gap. CDR3 protein: CASSSLRSRGPNSPLHF. The DNA of the CDR3 is TGTGCCAGCAGTTCTCTCCGTTCCAGGGGCCCTAATTCACCCCTCCACTTT.

This clone was found a few times. V gene TRBV25-1 combines with J gene TRBJ2-1; TRBD1 matches at 12 bases. CDR1 is MGHDK and CDR2 is SYGVNS in the germline V gene. V shed 4 bases, J shed 3 bases, and the junction held 10 bases outside the gene matches. The CDR3 has 18 amino acids. CDR3 nucleotides: TGTGCCAGCAGTGGCAAAGGGACAGGGGGCCAAGACTACAATGAGCAGTTCTTC. As protein: CASSGKGTGGQDYNEQFF.

The genes are TRBV11-3 and TRBJ2-3; TRBD2 is a possible D gene (6 bases). V was shortened by 5 bases and J by 3 bases, with 18 bases between the two germline ends. This CDR3 is built from 16 residues. Germline lookup yields CDR1 SGHNT and CDR2 YENEEA. CDR3 DNA: TGTGCCAGCAGCCCAGGAGGGGCAGGGAGGACAGATACGCAGTATTTT. Translating it yields CASSPGGAGRTDTQYF.

The genes are TRBV29-1 and TRBJ2-1; D may be TRBD1 (5 bases). The CDR3 runs 15 residues. Germline values: CDR1 SQVTM, CDR2 ANQGSEA. Trimming stripped 6 bases from V and 2 bases from J, with 17 bases between. CDR3 protein: CSVPTTVGAYNEQFF. For the CDR3, the DNA is TGCAGCGTCCCTACTACGGTAGGGGCCTACAATGAGCAGTTCTTC.

The chain is built from TRBV28 and TRBJ2-7; 10 positions agree with TRBD1. The germline V gene has CDR1 MDHEN and CDR2 SYDVKM. With V trimmed by 6 bases and J by 2 bases, 7 bases remained unmatched. This CDR3 contains 15 residues. The CDR3, as DNA: TGTGCCAGCAGCCGCGGGACAGGGGCCACCTACGAGCAGTACTTC. Its translation: CASSRGTGATYEQYF.

The chain links TRBV19 to TRBJ1-5; TRBD1 matches 10 bases. The germline CDR1 and CDR2 sequences are LNHDA and SQIVND (reference sequence). The CDR3 sequence is 15 residues long. Trimming cost V 7 bases and J 2 bases; bases outside gene matches: 5. CDR3 region: CASIPDRGGNQPQHF. CDR3 DNA: TGTGCCAGTATACCGGACAGGGGGGGCAATCAGCCCCAGCATTTT.

The chain employs TRBV7-9 and TRBJ1-3, with D unclear. Germline assignment: CDR1 SEHNR and CDR2 FQNEAQ (reference sequence). With 5 bases removed from V and 8 bases from J, the gap between germline ends came to 10 bases. The CDR3 contains 12 residues. CDR3 bases: TGTGCCAGCAGCCCTGGTACAGACACCATATATTTT. It codes for CASSPGTDTIYF.

The J gene is TRBJ2-2, the V gene TRBV11-2; D may be TRBD1 (6 bases). Germline values: CDR1 SGHAT, CDR2 FQNNGV. The CDR3 length is 16 residues. The V end lost 1 base, the J end lost 5 bases, and 14 bases lay between the germline ends. CDR3 coding DNA: TGTGCCAGCAGCTTAGCCATGAACAGGGAAACCGGGGAGCTGTTTTTT. Translated, it gives CASSLAMNRETGELFF.

The V and J genes are TRBV28 and TRBJ2-2, with 8 bases matching TRBD1. Unmatched junction bases numbered 11, after V lost 5 bases and J lost 3 bases. The CDR3 is 17 residues long. Germline lookup yields CDR1 MDHEN and CDR2 SYDVKM. The CDR3 loop is CASSRRDRTRDTGELFF. The CDR3 DNA is TGTGCCAGCAGTCGCCGGGACAGGACACGAGACACCGGGGAGCTGTTTTTT. Based on the CDR3 plus reference TRBV28 and TRBJ2-2, the full variable domain is DVKVTQSSRYLVKRTGEKVFLECVQDMDHENMFWYRQDPGLGLRLIYFSYDVKMKEKGDIPEGYSVSREKKERFSLILESASTNQTSMYLCASSRRDRTRDTGELFFGEGSRLTVL.

V and J are TRBV7-8 and TRBJ2-5; 11 bases match TRBD2. V was clipped by 6 bases and J by 5 bases; unmatched bases: 8. Per the germline V gene, CDR1 is SGHVS and CDR2 is FQNEAQ. This CDR3 has 15 amino acids. DNA of the CDR3: TGTGCCAGCAGGCTAGGACTAGCGGGTAGGGAGACCCAGTACTTC. Amino acid sequence: CASRLGLAGRETQYF.

The chain couples TRBV7-6 to TRBJ2-3, with 10 bases identical to TRBD2. V gave up 4 bases and J gave up 4 bases; unmatched junction bases: 11. Germline lookup yields CDR1 SGHVS and CDR2 FNYEAQ. CDR3 length: 17 residues. Written as DNA, the CDR3 is TGTGCCAGCAGCTCCAAAATCGGACTAGCGGTCTCAGATACGCAGTATTTT. Its translation: CASSSKIGLAVSDTQYF. The complete variable domain, with remaining parts taken from reference TRBV7-6 and TRBJ2-3, reads GAGVSQSPRYKVTKRGQDVALRCDPISGHVSLYWYRQALGQGPEFLTYFNYEAQQDKSGLPNDRFSAERPEGSISTLTIQRTEQRDSAMYRCASSSKIGLAVSDTQYFGPGTRLTVL.

The CDR3 DNA follows: TGCGCCAGCAGTTTATTTTCAGATACGCAGTATTTT. Its translation: CASSLFSDTQYF. The rearrangement links TRBV5-1 to TRBJ2-3; D not certain. The CDR3 runs 12 residues. CDR1 and CDR2 (germline): SGHRS, YFSETQ. V gave up 5 bases and J gave up 4 bases, with 8 bases separating them.

J is TRBJ2-5 and V is TRBV5-1, with TRBD2 matching over 9 bases. Losses at the gene ends were 5 bases for V and 2 bases for J; bases not matched to a gene: 7. The V gene's germline CDR1 is SGHRS and CDR2 YFSETQ. This CDR3 comprises 15 residues. Here the CDR3 reads CASSYVTSGQETQYF. For the CDR3, the DNA is TGCGCCAGCAGTTATGTAACTAGCGGGCAAGAGACCCAGTACTTC.

This chain connects TRBV7-8 to TRBJ1-3, with 12 bases that match TRBD1. This CDR3 spans 17 amino acids. Trimming took 5 bases from V and 3 from J; bases not matched to a gene: 8. The germline V gene has CDR1 SGHVS and CDR2 FQNEAQ. This CDR3 reads CASSNWDRGRSGNTIYF. CDR3 nucleotides: TGTGCCAGCAGCAATTGGGACAGGGGGCGGAGTGGAAACACCATATATTTT.

The CDR3 DNA sequence: TGCGCCAGCAGCTCAGGCCCCAACACAGATACGCAGTATTTT. Translated, it gives CASSSGPNTDTQYF. The chain carries TRBV4-3 and TRBJ2-3; D is unresolved. The CDR3 runs 14 residues. Trimming took off 5 bases at V and 2 bases at J, with 11 bases between the two ends. In germline, CDR1 is LGHNA, CDR2 YSLEER.

The chain carries TRBV6-1 and TRBJ2-6; D is undetermined. CDR3 length: 14 residues. The V gene lost 4 bases and the J gene lost 4 bases, with 8 bases spanning the gap. The germline V gene encodes CDR1 MNHNS and CDR2 SASEGT. The CDR3 region has the DNA TGTGCCAGCAGTGTGGCTTCGGGGGCCAACGTCCTGACTTTC. It is translated as CASSVASGANVLTF.

The genes are TRBV29-1 and TRBJ2-7; TRBD2 aligns across 12 bases. CDR3 length: 16 amino acids. Trimming at V came to 6 bases and at J to 5 bases, leaving 14 bases not matched to a gene. Per the germline V gene, CDR1 is SQVTM and CDR2 is ANQGSEA. The CDR3 DNA reads as TGCAGCGTGGGGAACCGACTAGCGGGAGTTAGTAACGAGCAGTACTTC. Amino acids: CSVGNRLAGVSNEQYF.

The chain carries TRBV5-4 and TRBJ1-1; tentative D call: TRBD1 (5 bases). The CDR3 runs 14 residues. CDR1 and CDR2 (germline): SGHNT, YYREEE (reference sequence). Trimming stripped 5 bases from V and 4 bases from J, with 15 bases between. CDR3 in amino acids: CASRSDSLSTEAFF. The CDR3 DNA reads TGTGCCAGCAGGTCCGACAGTCTGAGCACTGAAGCTTTCTTT.

This chain connects TRBV28 to TRBJ2-1; possible D gene TRBD2, 6 bases. Trimming stripped 1 base from V and 3 bases from J, with 10 bases between. From germline, CDR1 is MDHEN and CDR2 SYDVKM. The CDR3 consists of 15 residues. The CDR3 DNA reads TGTGCCAGCAGTTTATTAGCGGACCTCTACAATGAGCAGTTCTTC. Protein: CASSLLADLYNEQFF.

V is TRBV7-7 and J is TRBJ2-3; D not resolved. V lost 4 bases, J lost 1 base, and 6 bases lay in between. The germline gives CDR1 SSHAT, CDR2 FNYEAQ (reference sequence). This CDR3 comprises 13 residues. The CDR3 coding sequence is TGTGCCAGCAGCTCCCCTGGCACAGATACGCAGTATTTT. This sequence encodes CASSSPGTDTQYF.

The V and J genes are TRBV7-2 and TRBJ1-2; tentative D call: TRBD1 (6 bases). CDR3 size: 14 residues. Germline V gene data show CDR1 as SGHTA and CDR2 as FQGNSA. V was cut by 5 bases and J by 6 bases, with 16 bases left in between. Here the CDR3 DNA reads TGTGCCAGCAGCACCAGGGGCATTACGGATGGCTACACCTTC. This codes for CASSTRGITDGYTF. The whole variable domain, filled in from reference TRBV7-2 and TRBJ1-2, reads GAGVSQSPSNKVTEKGKDVELRCDPISGHTALYWYRQSLGQGLEFLIYFQGNSAPDKSGLPSDRFSAERTGGSVSTLTIQRTQQEDSAVYLCASSTRGITDGYTFGSGTRLTVV.

V is TRBV10-3 and J is TRBJ1-1; no definite D call. The CDR3 is made up of 13 amino acids. Looked up from germline, CDR1 is ENHRY and CDR2 is SYGVKD. V dropped 4 bases and J dropped 7 bases, with 13 bases sitting between them. The CDR3 is CAISVGEDHEAFF. CDR3 nucleotides: TGTGCCATCAGTGTCGGAGAAGACCATGAAGCTTTCTTT.